This entry lists 25 T cell receptor beta chains sequenced from one sample in a study of cytomegalovirus exposure and HLA in healthy donors. PCR used 60 Vbeta primers and 13 Jbeta primers. Only in-frame clones appear in the TCRdb table, and some are missing; sequencing was by immunoSEQ multiplex PCR. The sample holds around 150,000 clones, roughly 88% seen once. The sequencing input was PBMCs. These receptors originate from a man between 18 and 29 years old in good health and CMV-seropositive.

The chain combines TRBV2 with TRBJ2-7; the match to TRBD2 covers 8 bases. With V trimmed by 4 bases and J by 3 bases, 5 bases remained unmatched. This CDR3 comprises 14 residues. Germline lookup yields CDR1 SNHLY and CDR2 FYNNEI. CDR3 sequence: CASSVDSGVYEQYF. In nucleotides, the CDR3 is TGTGCCAGCAGTGTTGATAGCGGGGTCTACGAGCAGTACTTC. Looking up the rest from reference TRBV2 and TRBJ2-7 gives the full variable domain: EPEVTQTPSHQVTQMGQEVILRCVPISNHLYFYWYRQILGQKVEFLVSFYNNEISEKSEIFDDQFSVERPDGSNFTLKIRSTKLEDSAMYFCASSVDSGVYEQYFGPGTRLTVT.

This clone came up a few times. The chain employs TRBV6-1 and TRBJ1-1; no definite D call. The CDR3 is 12 amino acids. The V and J ends lost 3 bases and 4 bases respectively, with 6 bases between them. Germline assignment: CDR1 MNHNS and CDR2 SASEGT. For the CDR3, the DNA is TGTGCCAGCAGTGAGACGGGCACTGAAGCTTTCTTT. This codes for CASSETGTEAFF.

CDR3 protein: CASSQGSPDRASSYEQYF. The CDR3 DNA reads as TGCGCCAGCAGCCAAGGATCCCCAGACAGGGCGAGCTCCTACGAGCAGTACTTC. The chain is built from TRBV4-1 and TRBJ2-7; 7 bases map to TRBD1. J lost 0 bases, V lost 1 base, and 12 bases had no gene match. This CDR3 region has 18 residues. Germline V gene lookup returns CDR1 MGHRA and CDR2 YSYEKL.

The chain uses TRBV19 and TRBJ2-7; D may be TRBD1 (5 bases). CDR3 length equals 15 residues. The germline CDR1 and CDR2 sequences are LNHDA and SQIVND (reference sequence). The V end was cut by 5 bases, the J end by 2 bases, with 16 bases between. The CDR3 DNA is TGTGCCAGTAGTGACAGCAGGGAACCTCCCTACGAGCAGTACTTC. This sequence encodes CASSDSREPPYEQYF.

The chain employs TRBV19 and TRBJ2-5; a weak D match, TRBD2 (5 bases). The germline gives CDR1 LNHDA, CDR2 SQIVND (reference sequence). V lost 3 bases to trimming and J lost 4 bases, with 15 bases between them. The CDR3 is 15 residues long. CDR3 nucleotides: TGTGCCAGTAGTATTAGAGAGGGATTTCGAGAGACCCAGTACTTC. Translated, it gives CASSIREGFRETQYF.

V and J are TRBV5-6 and TRBJ2-1, with 10 bases identical to TRBD1. Germline V gene sequence: CDR1 SGHDT, CDR2 YYEEEE. This CDR3 region has 14 residues. The V gene end was trimmed by 4 bases and the J gene end by 4 bases; junction bases not matched to a gene: 2. The CDR3 spells CASSRDRGYNEQFF. The CDR3 DNA sequence: TGTGCCAGCAGCAGGGACAGGGGTTACAATGAGCAGTTCTTC.

The sample holds one count of this clone. The V call is TRBV30, the J call TRBJ1-1; no reliable D call. The CDR3 contains 16 residues. The germline V gene has CDR1 GTSNPN and CDR2 SVGIG (reference sequence). V gave up 8 bases and J gave up 3 bases, with 25 bases separating them. The CDR3 sequence: CASSSGIGDRYTEAFF. CDR3 DNA sequence: TGTGCCAGCAGCTCCGGGATCGGGGATCGGTACACTGAAGCTTTCTTT.

The chain employs TRBV10-3 and TRBJ2-1, with 7 bases aligning to TRBD1. The V and J ends lost 7 bases and 5 bases, in that order; junction bases with no gene match: 11. Germline V gene lookup returns CDR1 ENHRY and CDR2 SYGVKD. This CDR3 is built from 15 residues. The CDR3, as DNA: TGTGCCATCAATGACAGGGTCCAGGTACACAATGAGCAGTTCTTC. It specifies CAINDRVQVHNEQFF.

The J gene is TRBJ1-1, the V gene TRBV28, with 10 bases lining up with TRBD1. The CDR3 covers 16 residues. J lost 1 base, V lost 0 bases, and 2 bases had no gene match. Germline assignment: CDR1 MDHEN and CDR2 SYDVKM. CDR3 residues: CASSLWGQGRNTEAFF. In DNA form, the CDR3 reads TGTGCCAGCAGTTTATGGGGACAGGGGAGGAACACTGAAGCTTTCTTT.

The genes are TRBV7-2 and TRBJ2-7, with D maybe TRBD1 (6 bases). The germline gives CDR1 SGHTA, CDR2 FQGNSA. With 6 bases removed from V and 3 bases from J, the gap between germline ends came to 15 bases. CDR3 length equals 14 residues. CDR3 coding DNA: TGTGCCAGCAGTCCTCGGACAGAGCACTACGAGCAGTACTTC. This sequence encodes CASSPRTEHYEQYF.

The chain joins TRBV10-1 to TRBJ2-2; a possible D gene is TRBD1 (6 bases). The CDR3 has 13 amino acids. Per germline, CDR1 WNHNN and CDR2 SYGVQD (reference sequence). Trimming cost V 6 bases and J 6 bases, with 11 bases left between them. The CDR3 spells CASRETGSGELFF. The CDR3 DNA sequence: TGCGCCAGCAGAGAAACAGGGTCCGGGGAGCTGTTTTTT.

This clone was recorded once. The gene calls are TRBV7-8 and TRBJ1-2; 10 bases map to TRBD1. With 5 bases clipped from V and 4 bases from J, the junction kept 16 bases outside the gene matches. Germline lookup yields CDR1 SGHVS and CDR2 FQNEAQ. The CDR3 consists of 18 residues. The CDR3 sequence is CASSPFGFVDRGPYGYTF. The CDR3, as DNA: TGTGCCAGCAGCCCGTTTGGGTTTGTCGACAGGGGGCCCTATGGCTACACCTTC.

The chain is built from TRBV18 and TRBJ2-7; 12 bases are a match to TRBD1. The V gene's germline CDR1 is KGHSH and CDR2 LQKENI. V gave up 3 bases and J gave up 5 bases; unmatched junction bases: 5. CDR3 length: 15 amino acids. The CDR3 DNA is TGTGCCAGCTCACCCGAGGGACAGGGGGCTAACGAGCAGTACTTC. It translates to CASSPEGQGANEQYF.

The V call is TRBV29-1, the J call TRBJ1-2; D ambiguous. The CDR3 sequence is 13 residues long. Germline V lookup: CDR1 SQVTM, CDR2 ANQGSEA. The V end was cut by 4 bases, the J end by 4 bases, with 13 bases between. CDR3: CSVVSLSGYGYTF. In DNA, the CDR3 is TGCAGCGTTGTGTCTCTTTCGGGCTATGGCTACACCTTC. Drawing the rest from reference TRBV29-1 and TRBJ1-2, the complete variable domain is SAVISQKPSRDICQRGTSLTIQCQVDSQVTMMFWYRQQPGQSLTLIATANQGSEATYESGFVIDKFPISRPNLTFSTLTVSNMSPEDSSIYLCSVVSLSGYGYTFGSGTRLTVV.

The chain uses TRBV9 and TRBJ1-6; TRBD1 agrees at 11 bases. V trimming: 5 bases; J trimming: 13 bases; junction bases outside the gene matches: 11. CDR3 size: 15 residues. Germline V gene sequence: CDR1 SGDLS, CDR2 YYNGEE. The CDR3 sequence is CASSLGGTGGFPLHF. Written as DNA, the CDR3 is TGTGCCAGCAGTCTAGGAGGGACAGGGGGTTTCCCCCTCCACTTT. Drawing the rest from reference TRBV9 and TRBJ1-6, the complete variable domain is DSGVTQTPKHLITATGQRVTLRCSPRSGDLSVYWYQQSLDQGLQFLIQYYNGEERAKGNILERFSAQQFPDLHSELNLSSLELGDSALYFCASSLGGTGGFPLHFGNGTRLTVT.

The chain couples TRBV14 to TRBJ2-4, with D possibly matching TRBD1 (5 bases). The V gene's germline CDR1 is SGHDN and CDR2 FVKESK. CDR3 size: 14 residues. V was clipped by 4 bases and J by 9 bases, with 16 bases between them. CDR3 sequence (DNA): TGTGCCAGCAGCCCGGTTGGGGCTAGTGGCATTCAGTACTTC. Residues: CASSPVGASGIQYF.

The rearrangement links TRBV15 to TRBJ2-5; 9 nucleotides line up with TRBD1. Trimming at V came to 9 bases and at J to 4 bases, leaving 9 bases not matched to a gene. Germline CDR1 LNHNV, CDR2 YYDKDF (reference sequence). The CDR3 is 14 residues long. Here the CDR3 DNA reads TGTGCCACGGAGGCGGGACAGGGATTAGAGACCCAGTACTTC. Amino acids: CATEAGQGLETQYF.

The rearrangement joins TRBV28 to TRBJ2-7, with 7 bases aligning to TRBD1. This CDR3 is 15 amino acids long. With 4 bases clipped from V and 4 bases from J, the junction kept 10 bases outside the gene matches. Germline assignment: CDR1 MDHEN and CDR2 SYDVKM. CDR3 in amino acids: CASSSADRRVYEQYF. The CDR3 DNA follows: TGTGCCAGCAGTTCAGCGGACAGGCGCGTATACGAGCAGTACTTC.

The chain joins TRBV10-3 to TRBJ2-3, with D possibly being TRBD1 (6 bases). In germline, CDR1 is ENHRY, CDR2 SYGVKD. This CDR3 spans 17 amino acids. The ends were cut back, 0 bases at V and 3 bases at J, with 16 bases in the middle. The CDR3 DNA reads as TGTGCCATCAGTGAGTCGGGGTTGGACAGCTATACAGATACGCAGTATTTT. This codes for CAISESGLDSYTDTQYF.

This chain links TRBV5-6 with TRBJ2-7, with 9 bases fitting TRBD1. The CDR3 runs 14 residues. V shed 5 bases and J 4 bases; nucleotides not matched to a gene: 7. Per the germline V gene, CDR1 is SGHDT and CDR2 is YYEEEE. DNA of the CDR3: TGTGCCAGCAGTGCGGGACAGGGCCCATACGAGCAGTACTTC. Its translation: CASSAGQGPYEQYF. The full variable domain, rest sourced from reference TRBV5-6 and TRBJ2-7, is DAGVTQSPTHLIKTRGQQVTLRCSPKSGHDTVSWYQQALGQGPQFIFQYYEEEERQRGNFPDRFSGHQFPNYSSELNVNALLLGDSALYLCASSAGQGPYEQYFGPGTRLTVT.

This clone appeared once. The chain uses TRBV5-1 and TRBJ1-4; D gene unclear. Germline loops: CDR1 SGHRS, CDR2 YFSETQ. The length of the CDR3 is 14 residues. The V and J ends lost 4 bases and 4 bases respectively, with 11 bases between them. CDR3 sequence (DNA): TGCGCCAGCAGCCCTACCTCCTATAATGAAAAACTGTTTTTT. Amino acids: CASSPTSYNEKLFF.

This chain links TRBV5-4 with TRBJ1-5; TRBD1 is a possible D gene (6 bases). CDR1 is SGHNT and CDR2 is YYREEE in the germline V gene (reference sequence). The CDR3 is 14 amino acids. Trimming left V 4 bases short and J 4 bases short, with 12 bases between. The CDR3 loop is CASSPRQDNQPQHF. As DNA, the CDR3 is TGTGCCAGCAGCCCCCGACAGGATAATCAGCCCCAGCATTTT.

The genes are TRBV16 and TRBJ2-1; unclear D gene. The V end lost 0 bases, the J end lost 6 bases, and 6 bases lay between the germline ends. This CDR3 is 13 amino acids long. Germline V lookup: CDR1 KGHSY, CDR2 FQNENV. In DNA form, the CDR3 reads TGTGCCAGCAGCCAATCTCCCGTCAATGAGCAGTTCTTC. It specifies CASSQSPVNEQFF.

This chain connects TRBV5-6 to TRBJ2-3; a weak D match, TRBD2 (6 bases). Germline V CDR1 and CDR2: SGHDT, YYEEEE. V lost 4 bases and J lost 2, with 8 bases in between. The CDR3 is made up of 13 amino acids. CDR3: CASSGGVTDTQYF. CDR3 coding DNA: TGTGCCAGCAGCGGAGGGGTCACAGATACGCAGTATTTT.

The V gene is TRBV4-2, the J gene TRBJ2-1; D ambiguous. From germline, CDR1 is LGHNA and CDR2 YNFKEQ. CDR3 size: 14 residues. With 0 bases removed from V and 6 bases from J, the gap between germline ends came to 9 bases. CDR3 residues: CASSQDGELNEQFF. Written as DNA, the CDR3 is TGTGCCAGCAGCCAAGACGGAGAACTCAATGAGCAGTTCTTC.